One TCR beta chain is described in this entry. Its antigen is undetermined. This CDR3 is built from 14 residues. V lost 4 bases and J lost 3; bases outside the gene matches: 2. The V gene's germline CDR1 is SGHDT and CDR2 YYEEEE. These data come from a study of T cells after yellow fever vaccination. Study-wide results and limits: Contamination of FACS-sorted repertoires by abundant clonotypes from the bulk population could occur. Reappearing after the booster were most of the clones from primary vaccination (about 95% CD4, around 88% CD8).

TCRdb reprocessed the 5' RACE reads with MiXCR, giving one entry per CDR3 protein. The data show about 330,000 distinct CDR3 sequences, approximately 4% seen once. Sequences were derived from PBMCs, sampled 5 days after the yellow fever booster vaccination. This sequence was found in a man aged 18 to 35 who received the YFV17D yellow fever vaccine. J is TRBJ1-1 and V is TRBV5-6; 11 bases match TRBD1. The CDR3 region is CASSQDRGHTEAFF. Written as DNA, the CDR3 is TGTGCCAGCAGCCAGGACAGGGGGCACACTGAAGCTTTCTTT.